The present entry profiles one T cell receptor beta chain with its context. Its target is not known. Participants comprised healthy donors of bone marrow. The PCR ran on 60 Vbeta and 13 Jbeta primers. Sequencing was performed with immunoSEQ multiplex PCR; in TCRdb, only in-frame clones are kept and a portion is missing. Among more than 200,000 clones listed, roughly four fifths were seen once. This specimen belongs to a study of cytomegalovirus exposure and HLA in healthy donors. Study as a whole: Ancestry clustering placed around 80% of several hundred genotyped donors in the Caucasian-associated cluster. Overall study findings and caveats: Overall, about 160 TCR beta chains were annotated as cytomegalovirus-associated.

The sequence came from a girl aged 2-9 years in good health and CMV-seronegative. The sample consisted of PBMCs.

The CDR3 reads CASSNFDRRGRTDTQYF. The CDR3 nucleotides read TGTGCCAGCAGCAACTTCGATCGGCGGGGGCGCACAGATACGCAGTATTTT. The chain employs TRBV2 and TRBJ2-3, with a weak D call TRBD2 (7 bases). Trimming took off 6 bases at V and 1 base at J, with 20 bases between the two ends. CDR1 is SNHLY, CDR2 FYNNEI, per germline. This CDR3 has 17 amino acids.